This T cell receptor (beta chain) was identified during a study of spatial heterogeneity in lung cancer (dated by TCRdb to the late 2010s). Broadly, across the study: Beta-chain transcripts were consistently detected in greater numbers than alpha-chain transcripts, which likely reflects a higher abundance of beta-chain transcripts. At surgery, both alpha and beta chains were TCR-sequenced in 220 tumor regions, approximately 64 matched nontumor lung samples and some 58 PBMC samples. The study quantitatively compared TCR alpha and beta repertoires across multiple tumor regions, matched nontumor lung and blood in non-small cell lung cancer. TCR repertoire features were related to nonsynonymous mutation counts determined by whole-exome sequencing of tumor tissue. In the raw uncorrected reads, each unique combination of TCR and UMI appeared more than ten times on average.

The paper as a whole reports these results and caveats: Ubiquitous expanded tumor TCRs showed up in blood more often at tumor resection than at routine follow-up. Additional single-cell paired TCR alpha and beta sequencing was considered necessary to confirm, at a functional level, the hypothesis that regional TCRs recognize regional mutations.

The protocol used for the library was 5' RACE. For sequencing, a NextSeq 500 was employed. In the TCR library protocol, a unique molecular identifier was attached to each TCR cDNA molecule so that PCR and sequencing errors could be corrected. The paper's data handling went like this. Decombinator tools were used for TCR identification, UMI-based error correction and CDR3 extraction. Expanded TCRs were defined as those above a frequency of 2 per 1,000, corresponding to the top 1% of the tumor frequency distribution. Rényi diversity was computed with the R vegan package after subsampling each repertoire 100 times to 5,000 TCRs. To build CDR3 similarity networks, amino acid triplet string-kernel similarity was used, and CDR3s were connected when their pairwise similarity was above 0.82. The public reads were run again by TCRdb, first through fastp at Q25 and then through MiXCR, and only productive beta chains were kept. Rows matching on CDR3 protein sequence are summarized as one entry with the most common DNA and genes. V and J calls and clone size were set by TCRdb, not the authors. Across this sample there are tens of thousands of distinct CDR3 sequences, with about 12% seen only once. In total, the top ten clones hold over 40% of the sample.

What this sample's time point label stands for: sample taken at primary tumor resection. Donors were some 67 patients with early-stage, untreated non-small cell lung cancer from the lung TRACERx cohort. TCR sequencing used whole RNA extracted from tumor and nontumor lung tissue, or from cryopreserved PBMC samples, without cell sorting. Patients were selected for TCR sequencing only if sufficient RNA was available from at least two tumor regions. This clonotype appeared a few times. Its antigen has not been determined. The sample holds no much larger clone one base away, and base qualities are not on file. The specimen comprised PBMCs, sampled at surgery. This TCR came from a male donor with early-stage non-small cell lung cancer.

The CDR3 loop reads CASSQNRGGPPDTQYF. The sequence in DNA is TGCGCCAGCAGCCAAAACCGCGGGGGGCCCCCAGATACGCAGTATTTT. In this chain, TRBV4-3 is recombined with TRBJ2-3, and 8 junction bases match TRBD2. Taken from cysteine to phenylalanine, the CDR3 has 16 residues. The read is trimmed to its CDR3 DNA, 48 bases read in frame from base 1. Taken from the germline V gene, the CDR1 and CDR2 loops are LGHNA and YSLEER. Germline trimming amounts to 2 bases on V and 4 bases on J, with 8 as the count of junction bases outside the gene matches.